Shown below are 13 T cell receptor beta chains from a single sample sequenced in a study of identical twins. MiXCR was run by TCRdb on the 5' RACE reads, yielding one entry per CDR3 protein. Altogether hundreds of thousands of distinct CDR3 sequences are present, more than 6.5% being singletons, with the ten largest covering 1.9%. The same data also went into a second study, on yellow fever vaccine responses in identical twins.

The material sequenced was memory (CD45RO+) T cells sorted from blood. The receptors here all came from a woman younger than 30 in good health.

This clonotype was observed a few times. The rearrangement uses TRBV15 and TRBJ1-4; weak D call: TRBD1 (5 bases). Germline V CDR1 and CDR2: LNHNV, YYDKDF (reference sequence). Trimming removed 1 base from V and 8 bases from J, with 17 bases in between. This CDR3 has 16 residues. The CDR3 DNA follows: TGTGCCACCAGCAGAGTGGGGCATGATGCTGGGGAAAAACTGTTTTTT. Its translation: CATSRVGHDAGEKLFF.

The V gene is TRBV3-1, the J gene TRBJ2-1; D remains unclear. Germline CDR1 LGHDT, CDR2 YNNKEL (reference sequence). There are 17 residues in the CDR3. Trimming stripped 3 bases from V and 2 bases from J, with 17 bases between. The CDR3 nucleotides read TGTGCCAGCAGCCAGGACGCCGGGCCTTCAGCCTACAATGAGCAGTTCTTC. Protein sequence: CASSQDAGPSAYNEQFF.

This clonotype was seen repeatedly, ten times or more. This chain connects TRBV20-1 to TRBJ2-7; D possibly corresponds to TRBD1 (6 bases). With 0 bases removed from V and 3 bases from J, the gap between germline ends came to 12 bases. Germline CDR1 and CDR2: DFQATT and SNEGSKA (reference sequence). The CDR3 has 14 amino acids. The CDR3, as DNA: TGCAGTGCTAGAGACCTCGACAGGAACTACGAGCAGTACTTC. Its protein is CSARDLDRNYEQYF.

In this sample, this clonotype turned up a few times. The chain recombines TRBV20-1 with TRBJ2-2, with 7 positions matching TRBD2. The V gene's germline CDR1 is DFQATT and CDR2 SNEGSKA (reference sequence). CDR3 size: 14 residues. V shed 2 bases, J shed 2 bases, and the junction held 2 bases outside the gene matches. CDR3 sequence: CSARPAGNTGELFF. CDR3 nucleotides: TGCAGTGCTAGACCAGCGGGAAACACCGGGGAGCTGTTTTTT.

This clonotype was seen only a few times. The CDR3 nucleotides are TGTGCCACCAGCAGAGACAACGGCCCCTACGAGCAGTACTTC. Its protein is CATSRDNGPYEQYF. The chain recombines TRBV15 with TRBJ2-7; D is undetermined. This CDR3 is built from 14 residues. Per the germline V gene, CDR1 is LNHNV and CDR2 is YYDKDF (reference sequence). V lost 0 bases to trimming and J lost 2 bases, with 8 bases between them.

V and J are TRBV7-2 and TRBJ2-7; perhaps TRBD1 as D (6 bases). Trimming took 5 bases from V and 3 from J, leaving 11 bases between them. The CDR3 sequence is 13 residues long. Germline CDR1 reads SGHTA; CDR2 reads FQGNSA. The CDR3 bases are TGTGCCAGCAGCCAGGGACACCTCTACGAGCAGTACTTC. Translated, it gives CASSQGHLYEQYF.

There are a few counts of this clonotype. V usage is TRBV20-1 and J usage is TRBJ2-3, with TRBD2 matching 9 bases. The CDR3 consists of 13 residues. Trimming at V came to 5 bases and at J to 5 bases, leaving 5 bases not matched to a gene. Germline V gene lookup returns CDR1 DFQATT and CDR2 SNEGSKA (reference sequence). As DNA, the CDR3 is TGCAGTGCTCTAGCGGGGTTGGGAGATACGCAGTATTTT. The encoded protein is CSALAGLGDTQYF.

This chain connects TRBV12-3 or TRBV12-4 to TRBJ2-2; D might be TRBD1 (6 bases). The CDR3 is 16 residues long. V was clipped by 2 bases and J by 0 bases, with 10 bases between them. The CDR3 DNA is TGTGCCAGCAGTTTAACAGGGCCCACGAACACCGGGGAGCTGTTTTTT. Translating gives CASSLTGPTNTGELFF.

The J gene is TRBJ2-2, the V gene TRBV5-1; a possible D gene is TRBD2 (5 bases). V shed 0 bases and J shed 6 bases, with 21 bases lying between them. The V gene's germline CDR1 is SGHRS and CDR2 YFSETQ. There are 18 residues in the CDR3. CDR3 in DNA: TGCGCCAGCAGCTTGGAGATTGGGTTCGGGGTTGGCGCCGGGGAGCTGTTTTTT. Translated, it gives CASSLEIGFGVGAGELFF.

This clonotype was counted only a few times. The chain is built from TRBV15 and TRBJ2-7, with 7 bases that match TRBD1. Per germline, CDR1 LNHNV and CDR2 YYDKDF (reference sequence). Trimming cost V 5 bases and J 3 bases; bases outside gene matches: 4. CDR3 length: 13 residues. CDR3 sequence: CATSGGQHYEQYF. CDR3 coding DNA: TGTGCCACCAGCGGGGGACAGCACTACGAGCAGTACTTC.

This clonotype was counted many times. The J gene is TRBJ2-1, the V gene TRBV24-1, with D possibly TRBD1 on 6 matching bases. This CDR3 comprises 13 residues. Germline assignment: CDR1 KGHDR and CDR2 SFDVKD. V lost 8 bases and J 10 bases, leaving 17 bases between the germline ends. The CDR3 protein is CATTGTKQNEQFF. DNA of the CDR3: TGTGCCACCACCGGGACAAAACAAAACGAGCAGTTCTTC.

The V and J genes are TRBV5-6 and TRBJ2-7; D remains unclear. V lost 1 base to trimming and J lost 3 bases, with 11 bases between them. The CDR3 extends over 14 amino acids. From germline, CDR1 is SGHDT and CDR2 YYEEEE. The CDR3 loop is CASSLWLPVYEQYF. The CDR3 DNA follows: TGTGCCAGCAGCTTGTGGCTCCCGGTCTACGAGCAGTACTTC.

The chain employs TRBV11-2 and TRBJ2-1, with 10 bases lining up with TRBD2. J gave up 0 bases and V 1 base, and 9 bases lay outside the gene matches. The length of the CDR3 is 19 residues. Germline values: CDR1 SGHAT, CDR2 FQNNGV. CDR3 in DNA: TGTGCCAGCAGCTTAGGGGGGTACCTAGCGGGAGTCTCCTACAATGAGCAGTTCTTC. This translates into CASSLGGYLAGVSYNEQFF.